These 7 T cell receptor beta chains originate from one sample sequenced in a study of control samples from healthy donors and cancer patients. This table comes from immunoSEQ multiplex PCR, and its TCRdb copy is limited to in-frame clones, with some not included. The table lists roughly 170,000 clones, 90% to 95% of them singletons. The sample taken for sequencing was blood. The origin of the receptors is a man aged 18 to 29 in good health.

This rearrangement joins TRBV14 to TRBJ2-7; 7 nucleotides agree with TRBD1. The V and J ends lost 2 bases and 0 bases, in that order; junction bases with no gene match: 7. Germline assignment: CDR1 SGHDN and CDR2 FVKESK. The CDR3 consists of 16 residues. CDR3 protein: CASSQQPTGSSYEQYF. The CDR3 DNA reads as TGTGCCAGCAGCCAACAACCGACAGGGAGCTCCTACGAGCAGTACTTC.

The chain is built from TRBV24-1 and TRBJ2-3; no firm D call. With 5 bases removed from V and 0 bases from J, the gap between germline ends came to 8 bases. CDR1 is KGHDR, CDR2 SFDVKD, per germline. The CDR3 is 14 amino acids. The chain's CDR3 is CATSGQRSTDTQYF. DNA for the CDR3: TGTGCCACCAGTGGTCAGAGGAGCACAGATACGCAGTATTTT.

The rearrangement joins TRBV6-7 to TRBJ1-2, with 7 bases matching TRBD1. TRBV6-7 is treated as an ORF (open reading frame) with a function not yet certain. The CDR3 contains 14 residues. After removal of 5 bases from V and 3 bases from J, the junction contained 6 bases not matched to a gene. The CDR3 bases are TGTGCCAGCAGTCCCGACAGGGAAGACTATGGCTACACCTTC. Protein sequence: CASSPDREDYGYTF.

V and J are TRBV6-5 and TRBJ2-3; D remains unclear. Germline V gene lookup returns CDR1 MNHEY and CDR2 SVGAGI. V was pared by 0 bases and J by 3 bases, with 10 bases between. The CDR3 totals 15 residues. The CDR3 DNA reads TGTGCCAGCAGTTACTCGGGCTACCTAACAGATACGCAGTATTTT. Amino acids: CASSYSGYLTDTQYF.

The CDR3 DNA is TGTGCCAGCAGCTTCGCGGGACTAGCGGGGTTGGCTAGCTCCTACGAGCAGTACTTC. Protein product: CASSFAGLAGLASSYEQYF. This chain links TRBV5-5 with TRBJ2-7; 13 bases agree with TRBD2. V was pared by 2 bases and J by 0 bases, with 11 bases of the junction left unmatched. Germline V gene data show CDR1 as SGHKS and CDR2 as YYEKEE (reference sequence). CDR3 size: 19 residues.

The J gene is TRBJ1-1, the V gene TRBV2; D unclear. There are 13 residues in the CDR3. Germline-derived CDR1 and CDR2 are SNHLY and FYNNEI. The V end was cut by 7 bases, the J end by 0 bases, with 9 bases between. CDR3 DNA: TGTGCCAGCACGGGCCTAGTGAACACTGAAGCTTTCTTT. Residues: CASTGLVNTEAFF.

This chain joins TRBV5-6 and TRBJ1-4; possibly TRBD1 for D (5 bases). V lost 1 base, J lost 0 bases, and 10 bases lay in between. Per the germline V gene, CDR1 is SGHDT and CDR2 is YYEEEE. The CDR3 has 16 amino acids. The CDR3 nucleotides read TGTGCCAGCAGCTTGATGGGGCAGACAACTAATGAAAAACTGTTTTTT. Protein sequence: CASSLMGQTTNEKLFF. The full variable domain, with the rest looked up from reference TRBV5-6 and TRBJ1-4, is DAGVTQSPTHLIKTRGQQVTLRCSPKSGHDTVSWYQQALGQGPQFIFQYYEEEERQRGNFPDRFSGHQFPNYSSELNVNALLLGDSALYLCASSLMGQTTNEKLFFGSGTQLSVL.